These 10 T cell receptor beta chains originate from one sample sequenced in a study of Ad26.COV2.S vaccination and SARS-CoV-2 variants. The protocol was immunoSEQ multiplex PCR, while the TCRdb copy is restricted to in-frame clones and leaves out a portion. In the table there are 350,000 to 400,000 clones, approximately 86% of which are singletons. Treatment here: about 20 received Ad26.COV2.S at low or high dose, single or two shots; several received placebo; per-sample allocation not given. Sampling was done on day 63 after the first vaccine or placebo injection. The specimen comprised peripheral blood, sampled in a trial of Ad26.COV2.S vaccine versus placebo. These receptors originate from a person between 18 and 65 years old who received the Ad26.COV2.S COVID-19 vaccine or a placebo.

The chain carries TRBV3-1 (or the pseudogene TRBV3-2) and TRBJ1-6; 7 bases agree with TRBD1. V gave up 4 bases and J gave up 0 bases; unmatched junction bases: 3. Germline CDR1 and CDR2: LGHDT and YNNKEL (reference sequence). The CDR3 is 16 residues long. The CDR3 coding sequence is TGTGCCAGCAGCCCACAGGGGCCCTCCTATAATTCACCCCTCCACTTT. It is translated as CASSPQGPSYNSPLHF.

The chain couples TRBV27 to TRBJ1-1; 9 bases are shared with TRBD1. The length of the CDR3 is 14 residues. In germline, CDR1 is MNHEY, CDR2 SMNVEV (reference sequence). J gave up 7 bases and V 6 bases, and 9 bases lay outside the gene matches. CDR3 sequence reads: CASRPTGGVDEAFF. In nucleotides, the CDR3 is TGTGCCAGCAGACCGACAGGGGGAGTAGATGAAGCTTTCTTT.

The chain carries TRBV19 and TRBJ1-2; the D gene is possibly TRBD1 (5 bases). The CDR3 consists of 15 residues. CDR1 is LNHDA, CDR2 SQIVND, per germline (reference sequence). Trimming cost V 9 bases and J 3 bases, with 20 bases left between them. The DNA for the CDR3 is TGTGCCAGCCAAACCACCGGGACGACCGACTATGGCTACACCTTC. Translating it yields CASQTTGTTDYGYTF.

The chain uses TRBV11-2 and TRBJ1-6; 11 bases match TRBD1. Per germline, CDR1 SGHAT and CDR2 FQNNGV. After removal of 8 bases from V and 9 bases from J, the junction contained 3 bases not matched to a gene. The CDR3 loop spans 13 amino acids. The CDR3 sequence is CASRGTGGSPLHF. CDR3 coding DNA: TGTGCCAGCCGTGGGACAGGGGGTTCACCCCTCCACTTT.

The gene calls are TRBV11-2 and TRBJ2-1; TRBD2 matches at 7 bases. CDR3 size: 16 residues. V gave up 3 bases and J gave up 8 bases; unmatched junction bases: 13. Germline values: CDR1 SGHAT, CDR2 FQNNGV. In DNA, the CDR3 is TGTGCCAGCAGCTTGAGGGTCCGGGGCCGGGGGGATGAGCAGTTCTTC. Encoded protein: CASSLRVRGRGDEQFF.

The V gene is TRBV10-3, the J gene TRBJ1-3; D gene uncertain. CDR1 and CDR2 (germline): ENHRY, SYGVKD. Trimming cost V 6 bases and J 0 bases, with 12 bases left between them. The CDR3 is made up of 15 amino acids. This CDR3 is CAIRPDTSSGNTIYF. As DNA, the CDR3 is TGTGCCATCAGGCCAGACACCAGCTCTGGAAACACCATATATTTT.

The chain couples TRBV6-5 to TRBJ1-4, with TRBD1 as a possible D gene (6 bases). The V end was cut by 2 bases, the J end by 3 bases, with 13 bases between. CDR3 length: 16 amino acids. CDR1 and CDR2 (germline): MNHEY, SVGAGI. Here the CDR3 reads CASSYTTGQANEKLFF. In DNA, the CDR3 is TGTGCCAGCAGTTACACGACAGGCCAAGCTAATGAAAAACTGTTTTTT.

CDR3 protein: CASRRPPADTQYF. CDR3 bases: TGTGCCAGCAGAAGACCTCCCGCAGATACGCAGTATTTT. The rearrangement uses TRBV27 and TRBJ2-3; no reliable D call. Germline CDR1 is MNHEY and CDR2 is SMNVEV (reference sequence). V shed 6 bases and J shed 4 bases, with 11 bases lying between them. This CDR3 contains 13 residues.

This clone occurred once. The CDR3 sequence is CATSDRAGRLQETQYF. CDR3 nucleotides: TGTGCCACCAGTGACAGAGCGGGGAGGCTGCAAGAGACCCAGTACTTC. The rearrangement uses TRBV24-1 and TRBJ2-5, with 7 bases fitting TRBD2. Germline trimming cut 4 bases from V and 2 bases from J; bases unmatched to any gene: 9. The CDR3 extends over 16 amino acids. Per germline, CDR1 KGHDR and CDR2 SFDVKD.

The gene calls are TRBV7-9 and TRBJ2-7; a possible D gene is TRBD1 (6 bases). From germline, CDR1 is SEHNR and CDR2 FQNEAQ (reference sequence). The CDR3 is 14 residues long. V lost 3 bases and J lost 4, with 13 bases in between. CDR3 in DNA: TGTGCCAGCAGCTTTCAAGGGGGACCATACGAGCAGTACTTC. Translated, it gives CASSFQGGPYEQYF.